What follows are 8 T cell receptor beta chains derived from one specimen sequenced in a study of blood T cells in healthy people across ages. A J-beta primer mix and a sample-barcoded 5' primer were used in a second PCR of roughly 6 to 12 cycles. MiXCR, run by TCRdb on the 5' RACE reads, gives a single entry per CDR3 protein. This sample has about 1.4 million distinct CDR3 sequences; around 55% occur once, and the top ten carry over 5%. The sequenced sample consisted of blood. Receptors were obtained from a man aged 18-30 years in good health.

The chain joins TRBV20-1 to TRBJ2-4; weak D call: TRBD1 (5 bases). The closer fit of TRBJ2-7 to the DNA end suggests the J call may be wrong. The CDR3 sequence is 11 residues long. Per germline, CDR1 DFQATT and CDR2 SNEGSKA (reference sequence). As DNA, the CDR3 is TGCAGTGCTAGAATAGGGGACGAGCAGTACTTC. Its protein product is CSARIGDEQYF.

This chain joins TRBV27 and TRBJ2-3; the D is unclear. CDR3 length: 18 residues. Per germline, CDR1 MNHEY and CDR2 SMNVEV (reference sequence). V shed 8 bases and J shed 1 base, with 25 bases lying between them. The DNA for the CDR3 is TGTGCCAGCGGCGCCCTGGACCTACTCAGTCCCCGCACAGATACGCAGTATTTT. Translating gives CASGALDLLSPRTDTQYF.

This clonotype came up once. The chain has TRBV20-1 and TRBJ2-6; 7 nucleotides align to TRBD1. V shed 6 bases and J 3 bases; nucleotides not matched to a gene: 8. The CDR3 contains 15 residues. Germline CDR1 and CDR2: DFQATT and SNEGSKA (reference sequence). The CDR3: CSAVKGAVGANVLTF. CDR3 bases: TGCAGTGCAGTAAAGGGGGCGGTTGGGGCCAACGTCCTGACTTTC.

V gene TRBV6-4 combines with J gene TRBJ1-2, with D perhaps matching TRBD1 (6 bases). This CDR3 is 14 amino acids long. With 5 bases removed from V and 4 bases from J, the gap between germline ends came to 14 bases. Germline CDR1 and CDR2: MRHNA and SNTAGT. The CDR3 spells CASSSGAESYGYTF. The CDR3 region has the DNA TGTGCCAGCAGTTCAGGGGCGGAGAGCTATGGCTACACCTTC.

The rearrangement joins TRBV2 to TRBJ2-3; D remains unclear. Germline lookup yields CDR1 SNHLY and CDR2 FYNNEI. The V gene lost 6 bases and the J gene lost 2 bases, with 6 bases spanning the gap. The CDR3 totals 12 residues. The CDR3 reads CASREDTDTQYF. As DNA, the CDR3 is TGTGCCAGCAGAGAGGACACAGATACGCAGTATTTT.

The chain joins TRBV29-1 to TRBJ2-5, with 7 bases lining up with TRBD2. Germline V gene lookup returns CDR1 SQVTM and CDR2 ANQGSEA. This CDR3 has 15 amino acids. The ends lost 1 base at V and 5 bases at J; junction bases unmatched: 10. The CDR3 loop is CSVEGVQWEGETQYF. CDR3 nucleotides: TGCAGCGTTGAAGGGGTACAGTGGGAGGGGGAGACCCAGTACTTC.

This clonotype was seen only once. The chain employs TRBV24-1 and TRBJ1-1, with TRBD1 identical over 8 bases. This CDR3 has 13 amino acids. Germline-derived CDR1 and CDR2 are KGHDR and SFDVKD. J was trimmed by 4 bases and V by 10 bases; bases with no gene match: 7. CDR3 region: CATRQGHGTEAFF. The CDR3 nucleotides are TGTGCCACGAGACAGGGGCACGGCACTGAAGCTTTCTTT.

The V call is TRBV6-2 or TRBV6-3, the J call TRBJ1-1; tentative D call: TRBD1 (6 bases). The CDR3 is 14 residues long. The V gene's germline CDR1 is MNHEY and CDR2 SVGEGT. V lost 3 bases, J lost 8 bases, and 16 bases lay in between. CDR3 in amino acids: CASSYFLGQPEAFF. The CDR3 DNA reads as TGTGCCAGCAGTTATTTCCTAGGACAGCCCGAAGCTTTCTTT.